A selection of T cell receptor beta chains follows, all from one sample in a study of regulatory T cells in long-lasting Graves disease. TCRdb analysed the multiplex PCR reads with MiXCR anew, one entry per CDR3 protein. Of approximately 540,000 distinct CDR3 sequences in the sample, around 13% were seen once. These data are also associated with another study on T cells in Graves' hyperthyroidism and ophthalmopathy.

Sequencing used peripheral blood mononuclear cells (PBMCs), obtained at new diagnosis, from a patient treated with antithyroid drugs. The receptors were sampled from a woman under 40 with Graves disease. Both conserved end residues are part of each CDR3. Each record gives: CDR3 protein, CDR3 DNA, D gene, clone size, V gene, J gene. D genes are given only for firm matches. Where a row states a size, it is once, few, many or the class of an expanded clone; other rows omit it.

cdr3_aa: CASSFWTGDNSPLHF
cdr3_nt: TGTGCCAGCTCGTTTTGGACAGGGGATAATTCACCCCTCCACTTT
d_call: TRBD1
clone_size: many
v_call: TRBV2
j_call: TRBJ1-6

cdr3_aa: CASSSVAGPDEQYF
cdr3_nt: TGTGCCAGCAGCTCAGTAGCGGGCCCGGACGAGCAGTACTTC
d_call: TRBD2
clone_size: once
v_call: TRBV7-6
j_call: TRBJ2-7

cdr3_aa: CSARSTIQGIGTEAFF
cdr3_nt: TGCAGTGCTAGATCTACCATTCAGGGGATCGGCACTGAAGCTTTCTTT
d_call: NA
clone_size: many
v_call: TRBV20-1
j_call: TRBJ1-1

cdr3_aa: CATPGTSGSRNEQFF
cdr3_nt: TGTGCCACCCCCGGGACTAGCGGGAGTAGAAATGAGCAGTTCTTC
d_call: TRBD2
clone_size: many
v_call: TRBV2
j_call: TRBJ2-1

cdr3_aa: CASSLRLGQPQHF
cdr3_nt: TGTGCCAGCAGTTTACGATTGGGTCAGCCCCAGCATTTT
d_call: NA
clone_size: many
v_call: TRBV27
j_call: TRBJ1-5

cdr3_aa: CASSLGLRGTEAFF
cdr3_nt: TGTGCCAGCAGTTTAGGGCTCAGGGGTACTGAAGCTTTCTTT
d_call: NA
clone_size: many
v_call: TRBV28
j_call: TRBJ1-1

cdr3_aa: CASSLGGAEQDGYTF
cdr3_nt: TGTGCCAGCAGTTTGGGCGGGGCGGAGCAGGATGGCTACACCTTC
d_call: NA
clone_size: many
v_call: TRBV28
j_call: TRBJ1-2

cdr3_aa: CASSTTEETQYF
cdr3_nt: TGTGCCAGCAGTACAACTGAAGAGACCCAGTACTTC
d_call: NA
clone_size: many
v_call: TRBV28
j_call: TRBJ2-5

cdr3_aa: CASSSQGAYGYTF
cdr3_nt: TGTGCCAGCAGCTCACAGGGAGCCTATGGCTACACCTTC
d_call: NA
clone_size: many
v_call: TRBV11-2
j_call: TRBJ1-2

cdr3_aa: CASSYSRRTGANYGYTF
cdr3_nt: TGTGCCAGCAGTTACTCGAGAAGGACAGGGGCTAACTATGGCTACACCTTC
d_call: TRBD1
clone_size: many
v_call: TRBV6-5
j_call: TRBJ1-2

cdr3_aa: CASSAVYSNQPQHF
cdr3_nt: TGTGCCAGCAGCGCGGTATATAGCAATCAGCCCCAGCATTTT
d_call: NA
clone_size: NA
v_call: TRBV6-1
j_call: TRBJ1-5

cdr3_aa: CASRGTNYGYTF
cdr3_nt: TGTGCCAGCAGGGGTACCAACTATGGCTACACCTTC
d_call: NA
clone_size: many
v_call: TRBV2
j_call: TRBJ1-2

cdr3_aa: CASTKGTNSKGNEQFF
cdr3_nt: TGTGCCAGCACCAAAGGGACTAACTCAAAAGGGAATGAGCAGTTCTTC
d_call: TRBD2
clone_size: few
v_call: TRBV6-2/TRBV6-3
j_call: TRBJ2-1

cdr3_aa: CASSWNRGHNSPLHF
cdr3_nt: TGTGCCAGCAGCTGGAACAGGGGACATAATTCACCCCTCCACTTT
d_call: TRBD1
clone_size: many
v_call: TRBV7-8
j_call: TRBJ1-6

cdr3_aa: CASSVATGFSEAFF
cdr3_nt: TGTGCCAGCAGCGTAGCTACGGGTTTCAGTGAAGCTTTCTTT
d_call: NA
clone_size: many
v_call: TRBV9
j_call: TRBJ1-1

cdr3_aa: CASSFPAKQETQYF
cdr3_nt: TGTGCCAGCAGCTTTCCGGCGAAACAAGAGACCCAGTACTTC
d_call: NA
clone_size: NA
v_call: TRBV5-4
j_call: TRBJ2-5

cdr3_aa: CASSHRNTEAFF
cdr3_nt: TGTGCCAGCAGTCATAGGAACACTGAAGCTTTCTTT
d_call: NA
clone_size: many
v_call: TRBV27
j_call: TRBJ1-1

cdr3_aa: CAGGAAAYGYTF
cdr3_nt: TGTGCCGGAGGCGCGGCAGCTTATGGCTACACCTTC
d_call: NA
clone_size: many
v_call: TRBV30
j_call: TRBJ1-2

cdr3_aa: CASGGGGRGSYNEQFF
cdr3_nt: TGTGCCAGCGGCGGGGGCGGAAGGGGCTCCTACAATGAGCAGTTCTTC
d_call: NA
clone_size: few
v_call: TRBV2
j_call: TRBJ2-1

cdr3_aa: CASRFLQASRAYEQYF
cdr3_nt: TGTGCCAGCAGGTTTCTACAGGCCTCTAGGGCTTACGAGCAGTACTTC
d_call: NA
clone_size: NA
v_call: TRBV6-1
j_call: TRBJ2-7

cdr3_aa: CSANIAVDLNEQFF
cdr3_nt: TGCAGTGCTAACATAGCAGTTGATTTGAATGAGCAGTTCTTC
d_call: NA
clone_size: many
v_call: TRBV20-1
j_call: TRBJ2-1

cdr3_aa: CSPKLTSTDTQYF
cdr3_nt: TGCAGTCCGAAACTCACTAGCACAGATACGCAGTATTTT
d_call: NA
clone_size: many
v_call: TRBV20-1
j_call: TRBJ2-3

cdr3_aa: CASRIQGSSTYEQYF
cdr3_nt: TGTGCCAGCAGGATACAGGGGTCCAGTACCTACGAGCAGTACTTC
d_call: TRBD1
clone_size: many
v_call: TRBV27
j_call: TRBJ2-7

cdr3_aa: CASSTGTGGSTEAFF
cdr3_nt: TGTGCCAGCTCGACCGGGACAGGGGGGAGTACTGAAGCTTTCTTT
d_call: TRBD1
clone_size: few
v_call: TRBV18
j_call: TRBJ1-1

cdr3_aa: CASSLGPLGAFF
cdr3_nt: TGTGCCAGCAGCTTGGGACCACTTGGAGCTTTCTTT
d_call: NA
clone_size: few
v_call: TRBV7-9
j_call: TRBJ1-1

cdr3_aa: CSARPTGRGNTIYF
cdr3_nt: TGCAGTGCCCGGCCGACAGGAAGGGGAAACACCATATATTTT
d_call: NA
clone_size: NA
v_call: TRBV20-1
j_call: TRBJ1-3

cdr3_aa: CASSQVVTSGDNEQFF
cdr3_nt: TGCGCCAGCAGCCAAGTAGTGACTAGCGGGGACAATGAGCAGTTCTTC
d_call: TRBD2
clone_size: NA
v_call: TRBV4-1
j_call: TRBJ2-1

cdr3_aa: CATSPTRANTGELFF
cdr3_nt: TGTGCCACCAGCCCTACCAGGGCGAACACCGGGGAGCTGTTTTTT
d_call: NA
clone_size: many
v_call: TRBV24-1
j_call: TRBJ2-2

cdr3_aa: CASSQSSGPKDEKLFF
cdr3_nt: TGCGCCAGCAGCCAAAGTTCGGGGCCCAAAGACGAAAAACTGTTTTTT
d_call: NA
clone_size: few
v_call: TRBV4-1
j_call: TRBJ1-4

cdr3_aa: CASSDVKQFF
cdr3_nt: TGTGCCAGCAGTGATGTTAAGCAGTTCTTC
d_call: NA
clone_size: many
v_call: TRBV2
j_call: TRBJ2-1

cdr3_aa: CASSSRYVGPYF
cdr3_nt: TGTGCCAGCAGCTCGAGGTACGTTGGGCCGTACTTC
d_call: NA
clone_size: many
v_call: TRBV3-1
j_call: TRBJ2-7

cdr3_aa: CASSLTTSGSWADTQYF
cdr3_nt: TGTGCCAGCAGCTTAACCACTAGCGGGAGTTGGGCAGATACGCAGTATTTT
d_call: TRBD2
clone_size: few
v_call: TRBV5-6
j_call: TRBJ2-3

cdr3_aa: CSARARTEAADTQYF
cdr3_nt: TGCAGTGCTAGAGCCAGGACGGAGGCCGCAGATACGCAGTATTTT
d_call: NA
clone_size: few
v_call: TRBV20-1
j_call: TRBJ2-3

cdr3_aa: CASSYSPVNSYEQYF
cdr3_nt: TGTGCCAGCAGTTACTCACCCGTAAACTCCTACGAGCAGTACTTC
d_call: NA
clone_size: many
v_call: TRBV6-5
j_call: TRBJ2-7

cdr3_aa: CSARAGLAEGPGPTGELFF
cdr3_nt: TGCAGTGCTAGAGCGGGACTAGCGGAAGGGCCCGGGCCGACCGGGGAGCTGTTTTTT
d_call: TRBD2
clone_size: NA
v_call: TRBV20-1
j_call: TRBJ2-2

cdr3_aa: CATSEQGQGSNEQFF
cdr3_nt: TGTGCCACCAGTGAGCAGGGACAGGGGTCCAATGAGCAGTTCTTC
d_call: TRBD1
clone_size: few
v_call: TRBV24-1
j_call: TRBJ2-1

cdr3_aa: CASSQQAAVKSF
cdr3_nt: TGTGCCAGCAGCCAGCAAGCTGCGGTCAAGTCCTTC
d_call: NA
clone_size: many
v_call: TRBV3-1
j_call: TRBJ2-7

cdr3_aa: CASSHRQGNYEQYF
cdr3_nt: TGTGCCAGCAGCCACCGACAGGGGAATTACGAGCAGTACTTC
d_call: TRBD1
clone_size: NA
v_call: TRBV5-4
j_call: TRBJ2-7

cdr3_aa: CAIGQGASEQYF
cdr3_nt: TGTGCCATCGGACAGGGGGCGTCCGAGCAGTACTTC
d_call: TRBD1
clone_size: many
v_call: TRBV10-3
j_call: TRBJ2-7